This T cell receptor (beta chain) was profiled in a study of shared clonotypes between healthy human individuals. Concerning this clone itself: The sample holds other DNA sequences that translate to the same CDR3.

The CDR3 totals 13 residues. V was clipped by 6 bases and J by 0 bases, with 5 bases between them. The germline gives CDR1 SNHLY, CDR2 FYNNEI. TCRdb's copy holds only in-frame clones and misses some; the assay was immunoSEQ multiplex PCR. Counted here are millions of clones, 93% occurring once; the ten biggest clones make up under 0.45%. The chain couples TRBV2 to TRBJ2-2; D is possibly TRBD2 (5 bases). The receptor was isolated from a man between 18 and 29 years old in good health. Some clones in this sample may be carry-over from other donors' samples. Sequenced: naive CD4+ T cells from PBMCs. Stated subset: CD45RA+ positively selected. Written as DNA, the CDR3 is TGTGCCAGCAGCGGGACGAACACCGGGGAGCTGTTTTTT. Its translation is CASSGTNTGELFF. Using reference TRBV2 and TRBJ2-2 for the parts outside the CDR3, the full variable domain is EPEVTQTPSHQVTQMGQEVILRCVPISNHLYFYWYRQILGQKVEFLVSFYNNEISEKSEIFDDQFSVERPDGSNFTLKIRSTKLEDSAMYFCASSGTNTGELFFGEGSRLTVL.